The present T cell receptor beta chain was sequenced within a study of blood T cell repertoires in COVID-19. Study-level background: Sample material is recorded as cDNA or gDNA derived from T cells, B-cell-depleted T cells, or PBMCs.

There are 11 residues in the CDR3. Trimming took off 4 bases at V and 13 bases at J, with 13 bases between the two ends. Germline CDR1 DFQATT, CDR2 SNEGSKA (reference sequence). Source study methods: Estimated nucleated cell counts came from reference gene primer amplification. Clones were read by immunoSEQ multiplex PCR, and TCRdb kept only the in-frame ones, dropping some. For V, J and clone size, that table is used; D and trimming come from the DNA. The data show some 120,000 clones, 70% to 90% seen once. The sequencing sample was made of peripheral blood. The clonotype originates from a human donor in a cohort sampled during active COVID-19. The chain couples TRBV20-1 to TRBJ2-2; a weak D match, TRBD1 (6 bases). The CDR3 sequence: CSAIDRSMLFF. The DNA for the CDR3 is TGCAGTGCTATCGACAGGTCGATGCTGTTTTTT.